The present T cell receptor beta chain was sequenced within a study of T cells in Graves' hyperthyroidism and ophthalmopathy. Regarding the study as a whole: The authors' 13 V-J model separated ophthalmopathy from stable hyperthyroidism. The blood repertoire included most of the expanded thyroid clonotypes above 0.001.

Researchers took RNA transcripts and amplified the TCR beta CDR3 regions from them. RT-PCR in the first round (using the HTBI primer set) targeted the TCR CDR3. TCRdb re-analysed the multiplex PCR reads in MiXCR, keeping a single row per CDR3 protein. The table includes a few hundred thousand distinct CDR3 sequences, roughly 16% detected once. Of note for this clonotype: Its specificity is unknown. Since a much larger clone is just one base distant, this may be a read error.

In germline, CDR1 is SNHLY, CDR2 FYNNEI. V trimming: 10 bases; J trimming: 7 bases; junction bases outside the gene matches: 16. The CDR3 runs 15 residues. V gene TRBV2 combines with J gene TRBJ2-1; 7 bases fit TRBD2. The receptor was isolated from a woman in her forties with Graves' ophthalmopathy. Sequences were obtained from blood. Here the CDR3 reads CATPRVGGKGNEQFF. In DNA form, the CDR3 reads TGTGCCACCCCCCGGGTCGGGGGGAAGGGTAATGAGCAGTTCTTC.